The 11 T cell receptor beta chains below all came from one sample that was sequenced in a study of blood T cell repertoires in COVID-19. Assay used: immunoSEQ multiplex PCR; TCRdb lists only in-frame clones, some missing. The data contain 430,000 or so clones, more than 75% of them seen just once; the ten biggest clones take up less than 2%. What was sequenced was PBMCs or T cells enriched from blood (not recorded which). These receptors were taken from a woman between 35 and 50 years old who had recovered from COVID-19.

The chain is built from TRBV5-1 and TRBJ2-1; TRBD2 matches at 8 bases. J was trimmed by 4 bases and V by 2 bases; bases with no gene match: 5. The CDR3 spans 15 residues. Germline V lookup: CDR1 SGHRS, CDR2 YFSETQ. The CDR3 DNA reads TGCGCCAGCAGCTTTGCGGGACTAGAGTACAATGAGCAGTTCTTC. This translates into CASSFAGLEYNEQFF.

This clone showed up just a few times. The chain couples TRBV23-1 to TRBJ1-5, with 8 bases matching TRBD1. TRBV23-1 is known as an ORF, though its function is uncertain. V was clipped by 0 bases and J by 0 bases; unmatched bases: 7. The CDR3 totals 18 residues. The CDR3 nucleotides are TGCGCCAGCAGTCAATCAGGACAGGGAGGCTATAGCAATCAGCCCCAGCATTTT. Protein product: CASSQSGQGGYSNQPQHF.

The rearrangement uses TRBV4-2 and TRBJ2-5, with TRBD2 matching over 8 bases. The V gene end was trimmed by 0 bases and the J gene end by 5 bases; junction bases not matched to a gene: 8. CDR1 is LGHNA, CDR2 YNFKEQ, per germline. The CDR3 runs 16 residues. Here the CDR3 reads CASSQDVAGPRETQYF. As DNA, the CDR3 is TGTGCCAGCAGCCAAGATGTAGCGGGGCCCAGGGAGACCCAGTACTTC.

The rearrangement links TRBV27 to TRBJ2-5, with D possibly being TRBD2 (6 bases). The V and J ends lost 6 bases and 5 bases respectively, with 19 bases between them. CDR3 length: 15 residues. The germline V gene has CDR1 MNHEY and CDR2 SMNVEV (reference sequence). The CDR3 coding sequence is TGTGCCAGCAGCTCCATGCTGGGAGGATGGGAGACCCAGTACTTC. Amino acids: CASSSMLGGWETQYF.

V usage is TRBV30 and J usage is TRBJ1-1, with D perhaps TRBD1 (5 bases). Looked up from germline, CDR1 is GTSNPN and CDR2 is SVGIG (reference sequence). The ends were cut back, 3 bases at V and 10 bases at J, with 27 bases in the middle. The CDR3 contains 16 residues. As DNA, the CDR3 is TGTGCCTGGAGGCCCCTTGGAACCTTCAAGGGGCAAGGAGCTTTCTTT. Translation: CAWRPLGTFKGQGAFF.

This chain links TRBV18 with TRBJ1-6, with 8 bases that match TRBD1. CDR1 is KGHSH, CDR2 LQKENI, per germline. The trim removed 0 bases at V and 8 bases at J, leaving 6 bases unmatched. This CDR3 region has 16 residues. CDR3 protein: CASSPPGQGLYSPLHF. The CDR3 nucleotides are TGTGCCAGCTCACCACCCGGACAGGGCCTATATTCACCCCTCCACTTT.

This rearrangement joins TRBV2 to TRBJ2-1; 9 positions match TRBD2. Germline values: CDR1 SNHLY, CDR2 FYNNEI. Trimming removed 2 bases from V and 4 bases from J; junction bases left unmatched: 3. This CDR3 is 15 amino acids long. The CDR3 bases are TGTGCCAGCAGTGAAATGGCGGGAGGGTACAATGAGCAGTTCTTC. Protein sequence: CASSEMAGGYNEQFF. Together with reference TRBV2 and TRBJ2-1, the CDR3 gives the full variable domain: EPEVTQTPSHQVTQMGQEVILRCVPISNHLYFYWYRQILGQKVEFLVSFYNNEISEKSEIFDDQFSVERPDGSNFTLKIRSTKLEDSAMYFCASSEMAGGYNEQFFGPGTRLTVL.

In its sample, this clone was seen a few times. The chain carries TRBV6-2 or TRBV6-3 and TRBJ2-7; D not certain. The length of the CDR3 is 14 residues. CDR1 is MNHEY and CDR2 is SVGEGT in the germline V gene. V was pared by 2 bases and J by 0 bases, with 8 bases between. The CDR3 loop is CASSYVRGSYEQYF. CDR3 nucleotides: TGTGCCAGCAGTTACGTTCGCGGCTCCTACGAGCAGTACTTC.

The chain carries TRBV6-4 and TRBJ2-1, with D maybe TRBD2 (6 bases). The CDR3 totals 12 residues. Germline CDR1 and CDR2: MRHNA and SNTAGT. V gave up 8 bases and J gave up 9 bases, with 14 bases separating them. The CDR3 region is CASGRRGGEQFF. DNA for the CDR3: TGTGCCAGCGGTAGGCGGGGCGGTGAGCAGTTCTTC.

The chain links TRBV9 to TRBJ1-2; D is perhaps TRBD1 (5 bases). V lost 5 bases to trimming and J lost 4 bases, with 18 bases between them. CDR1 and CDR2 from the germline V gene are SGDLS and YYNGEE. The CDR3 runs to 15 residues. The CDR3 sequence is CASRIESGGIYGYTF. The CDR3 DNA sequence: TGTGCCAGCAGGATTGAGTCCGGGGGGATCTATGGCTACACCTTC.

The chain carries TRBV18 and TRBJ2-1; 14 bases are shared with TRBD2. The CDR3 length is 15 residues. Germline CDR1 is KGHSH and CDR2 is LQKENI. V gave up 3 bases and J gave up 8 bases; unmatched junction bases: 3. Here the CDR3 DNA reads TGTGCCAGCTCACCCCGACTAGCGGGAGGGGATGAGCAGTTCTTC. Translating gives CASSPRLAGGDEQFF.